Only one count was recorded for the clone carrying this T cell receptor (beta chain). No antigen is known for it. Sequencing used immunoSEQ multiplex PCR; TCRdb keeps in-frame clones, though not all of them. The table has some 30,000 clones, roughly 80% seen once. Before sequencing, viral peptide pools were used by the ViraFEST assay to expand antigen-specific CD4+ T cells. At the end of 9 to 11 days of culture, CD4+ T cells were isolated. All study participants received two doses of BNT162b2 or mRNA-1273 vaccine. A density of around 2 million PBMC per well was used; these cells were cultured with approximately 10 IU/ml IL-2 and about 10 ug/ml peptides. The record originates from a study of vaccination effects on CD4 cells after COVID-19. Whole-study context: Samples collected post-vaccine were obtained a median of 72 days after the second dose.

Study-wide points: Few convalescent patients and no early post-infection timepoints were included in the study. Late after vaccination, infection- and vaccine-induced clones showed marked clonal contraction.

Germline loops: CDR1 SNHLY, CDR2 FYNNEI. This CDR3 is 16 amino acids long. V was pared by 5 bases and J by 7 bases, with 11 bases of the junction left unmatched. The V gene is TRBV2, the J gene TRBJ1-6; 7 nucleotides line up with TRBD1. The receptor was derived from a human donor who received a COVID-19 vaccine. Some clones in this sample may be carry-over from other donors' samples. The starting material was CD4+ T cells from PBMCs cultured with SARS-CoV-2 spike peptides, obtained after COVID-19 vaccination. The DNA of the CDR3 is TGTGCCAGCAGTCGGGGGGAGGGGGACAGAAATTCACCCCTCCACTTT. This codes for CASSRGEGDRNSPLHF. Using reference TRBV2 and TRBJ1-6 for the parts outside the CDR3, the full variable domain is EPEVTQTPSHQVTQMGQEVILRCVPISNHLYFYWYRQILGQKVEFLVSFYNNEISEKSEIFDDQFSVERPDGSNFTLKIRSTKLEDSAMYFCASSRGEGDRNSPLHFGNGTRLTVT.